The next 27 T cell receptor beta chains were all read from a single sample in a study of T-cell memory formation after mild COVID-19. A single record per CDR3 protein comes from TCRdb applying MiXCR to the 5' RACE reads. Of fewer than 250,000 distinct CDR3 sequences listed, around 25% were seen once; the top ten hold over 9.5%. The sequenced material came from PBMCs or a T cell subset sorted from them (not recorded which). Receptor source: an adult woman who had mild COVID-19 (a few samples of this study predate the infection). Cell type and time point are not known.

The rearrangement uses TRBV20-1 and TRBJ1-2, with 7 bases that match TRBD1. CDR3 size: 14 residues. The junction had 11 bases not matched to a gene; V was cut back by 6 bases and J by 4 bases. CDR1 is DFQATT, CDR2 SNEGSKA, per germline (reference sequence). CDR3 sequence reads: CSATGGDSLYGYTF. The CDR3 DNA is TGCAGTGCGACTGGGGGGGACAGTCTCTATGGCTACACCTTC.

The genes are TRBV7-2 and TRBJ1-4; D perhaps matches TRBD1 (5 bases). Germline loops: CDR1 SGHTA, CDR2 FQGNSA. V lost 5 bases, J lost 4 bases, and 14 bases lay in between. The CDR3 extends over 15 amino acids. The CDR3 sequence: CASSALQVLNEKLFF. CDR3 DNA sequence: TGTGCCAGCAGCGCTCTACAGGTCCTTAATGAAAAACTGTTTTTT. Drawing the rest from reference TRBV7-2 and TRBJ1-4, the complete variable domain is GAGVSQSPSNKVTEKGKDVELRCDPISGHTALYWYRQSLGQGLEFLIYFQGNSAPDKSGLPSDRFSAERTGGSVSTLTIQRTQQEDSAVYLCASSALQVLNEKLFFGSGTQLSVL.

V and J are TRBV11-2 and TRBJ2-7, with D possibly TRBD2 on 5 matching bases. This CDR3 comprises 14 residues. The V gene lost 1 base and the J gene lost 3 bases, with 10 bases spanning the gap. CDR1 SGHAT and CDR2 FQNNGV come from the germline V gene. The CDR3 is CASSLGTLGYEQYF. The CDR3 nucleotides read TGTGCCAGCAGCTTAGGGACTCTCGGCTACGAGCAGTACTTC.

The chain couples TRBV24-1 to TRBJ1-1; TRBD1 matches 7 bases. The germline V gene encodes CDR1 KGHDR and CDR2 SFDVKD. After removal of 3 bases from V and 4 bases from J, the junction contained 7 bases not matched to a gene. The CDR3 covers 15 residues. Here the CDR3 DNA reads TGTGCCACCAGTGATCCTAAGGGGGCGCCCACTGAAGCTTTCTTT. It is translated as CATSDPKGAPTEAFF.

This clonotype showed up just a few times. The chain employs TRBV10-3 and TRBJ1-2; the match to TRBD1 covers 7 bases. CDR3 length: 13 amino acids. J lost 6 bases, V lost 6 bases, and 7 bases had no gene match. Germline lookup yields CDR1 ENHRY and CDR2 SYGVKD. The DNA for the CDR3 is TGTGCCATCAGCGGCCTGACAGGGCATGGCTACACCTTC. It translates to CAISGLTGHGYTF.

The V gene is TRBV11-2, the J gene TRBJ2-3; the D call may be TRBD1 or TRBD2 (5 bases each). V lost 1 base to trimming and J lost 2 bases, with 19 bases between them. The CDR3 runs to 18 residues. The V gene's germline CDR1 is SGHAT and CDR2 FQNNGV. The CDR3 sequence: CASSLVPLGTGNTDTQYF. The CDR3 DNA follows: TGTGCCAGCAGCTTAGTACCCCTCGGGACGGGGAACACAGATACGCAGTATTTT.

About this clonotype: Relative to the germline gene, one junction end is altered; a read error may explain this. CDR3 coding DNA: TGTGCCAGCAGTGACTCTAGCGGACCGAGCTCCTACAATGAGCAGTTCTTC. It encodes CASSDSSGPSSYNEQFF. J is TRBJ2-1 and V is TRBV6-2 or TRBV6-3; TRBD2 matches 7 bases. The CDR3 has 17 residues. Germline CDR1 reads MNHEY; CDR2 reads SVGEGT.

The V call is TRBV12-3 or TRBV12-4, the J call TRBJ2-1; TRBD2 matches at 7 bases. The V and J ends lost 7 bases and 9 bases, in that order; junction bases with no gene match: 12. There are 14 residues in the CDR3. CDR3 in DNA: TGTGCCAGCACCCCTGCCGGGGGGTGGGGTGAGCAGTTCTTC. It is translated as CASTPAGGWGEQFF.

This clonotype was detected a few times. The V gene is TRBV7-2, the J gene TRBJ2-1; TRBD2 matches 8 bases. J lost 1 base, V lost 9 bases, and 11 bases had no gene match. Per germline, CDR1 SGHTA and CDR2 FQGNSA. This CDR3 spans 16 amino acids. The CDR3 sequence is CASKTAGGTSYNEQFF. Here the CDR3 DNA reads TGTGCCAGTAAAACCGCGGGGGGCACATCCTACAATGAGCAGTTCTTC.

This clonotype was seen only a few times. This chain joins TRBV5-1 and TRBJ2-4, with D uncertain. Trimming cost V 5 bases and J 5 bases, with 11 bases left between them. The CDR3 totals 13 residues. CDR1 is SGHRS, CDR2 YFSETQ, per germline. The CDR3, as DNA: TGCGCCAGCAGACAAGGACGGGAAAACATTCAGTACTTC. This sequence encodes CASRQGRENIQYF. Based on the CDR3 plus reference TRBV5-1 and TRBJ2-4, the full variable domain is KAGVTQTPRYLIKTRGQQVTLSCSPISGHRSVSWYQQTPGQGLQFLFEYFSETQRNKGNFPGRFSGRQFSNSRSEMNVSTLELGDSALYLCASRQGRENIQYFGAGTRLSVL.

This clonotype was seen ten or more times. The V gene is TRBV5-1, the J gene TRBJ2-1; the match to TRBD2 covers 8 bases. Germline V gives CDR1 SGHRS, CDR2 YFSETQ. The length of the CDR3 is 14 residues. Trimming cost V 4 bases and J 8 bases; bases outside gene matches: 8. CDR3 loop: CASSTGGADDEQFF. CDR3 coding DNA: TGCGCCAGCAGCACCGGGGGGGCGGACGATGAGCAGTTCTTC.

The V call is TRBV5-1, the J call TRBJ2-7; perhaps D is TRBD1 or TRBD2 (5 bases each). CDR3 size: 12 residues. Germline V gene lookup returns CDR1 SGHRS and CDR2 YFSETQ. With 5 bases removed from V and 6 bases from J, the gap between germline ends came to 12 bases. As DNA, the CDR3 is TGCGCCAGCAGTAATCAGGGAGTCGAGCAGTACTTC. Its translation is CASSNQGVEQYF.

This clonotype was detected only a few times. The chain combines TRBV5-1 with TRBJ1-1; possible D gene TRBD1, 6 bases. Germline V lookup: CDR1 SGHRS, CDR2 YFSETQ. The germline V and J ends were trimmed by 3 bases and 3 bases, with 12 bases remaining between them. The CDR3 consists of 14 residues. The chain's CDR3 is CASSSDSSYTEAFF. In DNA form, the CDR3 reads TGCGCCAGCAGCTCGGACAGCTCTTACACTGAAGCTTTCTTT.

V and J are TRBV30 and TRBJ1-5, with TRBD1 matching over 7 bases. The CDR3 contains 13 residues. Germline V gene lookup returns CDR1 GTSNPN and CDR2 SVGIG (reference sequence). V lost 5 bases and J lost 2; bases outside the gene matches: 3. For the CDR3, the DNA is TGTGCCTGGGGCGACAGGGGCAATCAGCCCCAGCATTTT. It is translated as CAWGDRGNQPQHF.

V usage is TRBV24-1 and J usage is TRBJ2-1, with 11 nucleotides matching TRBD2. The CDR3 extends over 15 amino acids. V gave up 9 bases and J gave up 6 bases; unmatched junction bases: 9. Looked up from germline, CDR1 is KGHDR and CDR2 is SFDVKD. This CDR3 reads CATGRLAGLVNEQFF. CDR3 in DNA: TGTGCCACCGGAAGACTAGCGGGGCTTGTCAATGAGCAGTTCTTC.

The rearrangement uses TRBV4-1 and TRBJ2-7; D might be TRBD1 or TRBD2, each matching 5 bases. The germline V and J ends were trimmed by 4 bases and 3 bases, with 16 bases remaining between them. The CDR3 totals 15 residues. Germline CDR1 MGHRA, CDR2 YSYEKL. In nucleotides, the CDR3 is TGCGCCAGCAGCCGGGACCAAAACTTAGGCTACGAGCAGTACTTC. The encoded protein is CASSRDQNLGYEQYF.

The CDR3 DNA reads TGTGCCAGCAGTCTCGCGGGACAGGGTTCGTGGGGGAATGAAAAACTGTTTTTT. This gives the protein CASSLAGQGSWGNEKLFF. The chain has TRBV12-3 or TRBV12-4 and TRBJ1-4; 9 nucleotides match TRBD1. With V trimmed by 5 bases and J by 5 bases, 15 bases remained unmatched. The CDR3 length is 18 residues.

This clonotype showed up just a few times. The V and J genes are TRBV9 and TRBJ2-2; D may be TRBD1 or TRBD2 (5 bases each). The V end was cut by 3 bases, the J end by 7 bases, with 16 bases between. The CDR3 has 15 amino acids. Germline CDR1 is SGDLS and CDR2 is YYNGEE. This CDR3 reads CASSGHLRENGELFF. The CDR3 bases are TGTGCCAGCAGCGGGCACCTCAGGGAGAACGGGGAGCTGTTTTTT.

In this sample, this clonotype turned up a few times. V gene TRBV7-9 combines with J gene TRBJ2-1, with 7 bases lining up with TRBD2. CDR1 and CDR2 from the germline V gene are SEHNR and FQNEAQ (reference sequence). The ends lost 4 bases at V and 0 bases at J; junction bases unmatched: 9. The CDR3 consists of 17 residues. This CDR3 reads CASSSPGGRTSYNEQFF. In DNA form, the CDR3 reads TGTGCCAGCAGCTCCCCGGGCGGGAGAACCTCCTACAATGAGCAGTTCTTC.

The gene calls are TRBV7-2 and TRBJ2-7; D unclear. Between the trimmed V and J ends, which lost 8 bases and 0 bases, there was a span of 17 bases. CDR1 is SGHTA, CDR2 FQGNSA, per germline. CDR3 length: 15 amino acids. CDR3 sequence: CASGTGPQSSYEQYF. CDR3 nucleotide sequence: TGTGCCAGCGGCACCGGGCCCCAGAGCTCCTACGAGCAGTACTTC.

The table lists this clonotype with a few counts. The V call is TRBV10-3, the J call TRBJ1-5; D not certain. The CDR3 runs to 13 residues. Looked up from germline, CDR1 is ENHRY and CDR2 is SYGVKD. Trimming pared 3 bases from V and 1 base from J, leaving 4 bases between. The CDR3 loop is CAISDGSNQPQHF. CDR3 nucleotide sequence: TGTGCCATCAGTGACGGCAGCAATCAGCCCCAGCATTTT.

In DNA, the CDR3 is TGTGCCAGCAGTTTGGTTAGCGATGAGCAGTTCTTC. Amino acid sequence: CASSLVSDEQFF. The genes are TRBV12-3 or TRBV12-4 and TRBJ2-1, with D possibly TRBD2 on 5 matching bases. Trimming removed 3 bases from V and 8 bases from J, with 8 bases in between. This CDR3 contains 12 residues.

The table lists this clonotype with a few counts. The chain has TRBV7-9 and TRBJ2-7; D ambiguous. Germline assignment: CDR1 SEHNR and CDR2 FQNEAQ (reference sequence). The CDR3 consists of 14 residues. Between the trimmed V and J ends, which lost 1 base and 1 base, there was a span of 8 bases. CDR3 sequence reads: CASSLVHESYEQYF. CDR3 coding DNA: TGTGCCAGCAGCTTAGTCCATGAATCCTACGAGCAGTACTTC.

CDR3 DNA sequence: TGTGCCAGCAGCTTAGGGGAGGTAGACAATGAGCAGTTCTTC. It yields the protein CASSLGEVDNEQFF. The V and J genes are TRBV11-1 and TRBJ2-1; D may be TRBD2 (6 bases). The CDR3 is 14 residues long. The germline V gene has CDR1 SGHAT and CDR2 FQDESV (reference sequence). V dropped 1 base and J dropped 5 bases, with 9 bases sitting between them.

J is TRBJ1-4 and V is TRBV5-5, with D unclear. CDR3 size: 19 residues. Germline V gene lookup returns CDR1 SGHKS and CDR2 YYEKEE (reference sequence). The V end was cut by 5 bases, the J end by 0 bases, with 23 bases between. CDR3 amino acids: CASSSRPSAVWATNEKLFF. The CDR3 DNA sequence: TGTGCCAGCAGTTCTAGACCGTCGGCAGTCTGGGCAACTAATGAAAAACTGTTTTTT.

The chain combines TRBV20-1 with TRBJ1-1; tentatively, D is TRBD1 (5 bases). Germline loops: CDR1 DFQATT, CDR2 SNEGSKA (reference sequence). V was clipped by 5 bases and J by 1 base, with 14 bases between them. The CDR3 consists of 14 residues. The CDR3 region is CSADRDLGNTEAFF. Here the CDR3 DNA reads TGCAGTGCTGACCGGGACCTTGGGAACACTGAAGCTTTCTTT.

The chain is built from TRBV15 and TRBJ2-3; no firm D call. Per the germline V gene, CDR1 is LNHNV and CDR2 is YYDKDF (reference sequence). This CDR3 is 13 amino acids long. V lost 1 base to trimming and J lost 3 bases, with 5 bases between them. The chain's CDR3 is CATSRVVTDTQYF. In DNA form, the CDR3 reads TGTGCCACCAGCAGAGTTGTAACAGATACGCAGTATTTT.